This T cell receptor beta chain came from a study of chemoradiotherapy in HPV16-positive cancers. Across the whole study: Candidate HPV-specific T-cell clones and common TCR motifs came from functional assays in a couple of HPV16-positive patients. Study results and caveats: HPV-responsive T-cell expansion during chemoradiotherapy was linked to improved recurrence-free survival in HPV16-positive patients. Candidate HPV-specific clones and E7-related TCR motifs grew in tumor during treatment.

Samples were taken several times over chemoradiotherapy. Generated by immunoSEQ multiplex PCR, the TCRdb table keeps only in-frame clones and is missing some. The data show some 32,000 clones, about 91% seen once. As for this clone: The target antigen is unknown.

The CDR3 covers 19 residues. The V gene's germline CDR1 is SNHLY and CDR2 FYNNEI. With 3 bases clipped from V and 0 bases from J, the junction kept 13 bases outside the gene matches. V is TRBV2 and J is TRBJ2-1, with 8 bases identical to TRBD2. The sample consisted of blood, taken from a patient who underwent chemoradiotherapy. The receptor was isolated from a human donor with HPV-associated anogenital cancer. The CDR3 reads CASSDVGYGGRTSYNEQFF. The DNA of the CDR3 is TGTGCCAGCAGTGATGTGGGGTACGGCGGGAGGACCTCCTACAATGAGCAGTTCTTC.